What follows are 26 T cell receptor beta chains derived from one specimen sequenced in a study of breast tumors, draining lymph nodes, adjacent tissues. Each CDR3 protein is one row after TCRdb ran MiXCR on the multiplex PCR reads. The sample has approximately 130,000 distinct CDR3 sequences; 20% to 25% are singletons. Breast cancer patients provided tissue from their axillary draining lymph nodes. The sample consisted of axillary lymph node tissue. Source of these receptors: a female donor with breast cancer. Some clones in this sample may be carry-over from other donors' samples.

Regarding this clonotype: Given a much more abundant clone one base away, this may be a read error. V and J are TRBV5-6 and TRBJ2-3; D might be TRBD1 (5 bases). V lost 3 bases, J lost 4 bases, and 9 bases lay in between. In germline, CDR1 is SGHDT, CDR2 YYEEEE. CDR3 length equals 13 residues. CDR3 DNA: TGTGCCAGCAGCTCTCCGACAGCAGATACGCAGTATTTT. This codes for CASSSPTADTQYF.

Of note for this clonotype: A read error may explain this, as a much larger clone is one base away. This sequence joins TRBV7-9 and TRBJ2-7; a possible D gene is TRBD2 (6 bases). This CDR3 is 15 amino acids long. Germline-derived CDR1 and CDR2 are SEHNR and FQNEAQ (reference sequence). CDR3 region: CASSTWGWRAYERYF. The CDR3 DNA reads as TGTGCCAGCAGTACGTGGGGCTGGAGGGCCTACGAGCGGTACTTC.

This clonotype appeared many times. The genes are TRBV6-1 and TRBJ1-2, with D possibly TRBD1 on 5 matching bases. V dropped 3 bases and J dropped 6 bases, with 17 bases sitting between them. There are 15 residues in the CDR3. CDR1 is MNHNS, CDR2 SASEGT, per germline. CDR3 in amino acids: CASSDSARGDHGYTF. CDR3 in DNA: TGTGCCAGCAGTGACTCGGCCCGAGGGGACCATGGCTACACCTTC.

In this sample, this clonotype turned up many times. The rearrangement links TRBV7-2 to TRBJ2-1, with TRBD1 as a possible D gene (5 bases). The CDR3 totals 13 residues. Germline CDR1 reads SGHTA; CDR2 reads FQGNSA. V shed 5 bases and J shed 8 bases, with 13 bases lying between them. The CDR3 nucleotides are TGTGCCAGCAGCCTGGGGCCAAGGGATGAGCAGTTCTTC. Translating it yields CASSLGPRDEQFF.

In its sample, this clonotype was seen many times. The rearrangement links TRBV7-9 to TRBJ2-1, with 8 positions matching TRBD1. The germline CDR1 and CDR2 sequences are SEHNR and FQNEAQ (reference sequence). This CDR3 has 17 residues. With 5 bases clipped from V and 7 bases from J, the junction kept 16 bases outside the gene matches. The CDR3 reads CASSNKFGQGARNEQFF. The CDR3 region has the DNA TGTGCCAGCAGCAATAAATTCGGGCAGGGGGCGCGGAATGAGCAGTTCTTC.

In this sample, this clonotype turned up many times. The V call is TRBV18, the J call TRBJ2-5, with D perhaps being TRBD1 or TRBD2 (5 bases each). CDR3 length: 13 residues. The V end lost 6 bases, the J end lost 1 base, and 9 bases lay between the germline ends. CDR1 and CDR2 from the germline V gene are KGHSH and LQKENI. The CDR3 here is CASSSGTQETQYF. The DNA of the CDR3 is TGTGCCAGCTCCTCCGGGACCCAAGAGACCCAGTACTTC.

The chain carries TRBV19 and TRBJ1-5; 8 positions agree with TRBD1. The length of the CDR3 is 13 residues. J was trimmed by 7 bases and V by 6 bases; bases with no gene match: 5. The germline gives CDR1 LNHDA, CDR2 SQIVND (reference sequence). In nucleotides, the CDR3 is TGTGCCAGTAGCGGACAGGGTGCCCAGCCCCAGCATTTT. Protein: CASSGQGAQPQHF.

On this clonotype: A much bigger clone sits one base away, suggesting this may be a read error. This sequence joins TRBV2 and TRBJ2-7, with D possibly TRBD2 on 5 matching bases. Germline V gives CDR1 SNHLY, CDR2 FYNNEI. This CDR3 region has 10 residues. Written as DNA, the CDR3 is TGTGCCAGCGCAGACTACGGGCAGTACTTC. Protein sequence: CASADYGQYF.

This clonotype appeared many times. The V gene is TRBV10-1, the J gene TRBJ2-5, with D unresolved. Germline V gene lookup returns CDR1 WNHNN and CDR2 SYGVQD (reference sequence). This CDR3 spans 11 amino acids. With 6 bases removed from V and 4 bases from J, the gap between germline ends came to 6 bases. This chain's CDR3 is CASRERETQYF. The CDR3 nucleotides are TGCGCCAGCAGGGAAAGAGAGACCCAGTACTTC.

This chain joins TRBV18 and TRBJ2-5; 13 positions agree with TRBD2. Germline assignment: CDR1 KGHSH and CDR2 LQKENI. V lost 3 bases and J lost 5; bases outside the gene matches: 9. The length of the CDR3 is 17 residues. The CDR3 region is CASSPAGLAGVGETQYF. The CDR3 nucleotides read TGTGCCAGCTCACCCGCAGGACTAGCGGGAGTTGGGGAGACCCAGTACTTC. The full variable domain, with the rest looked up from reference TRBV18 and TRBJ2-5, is NAGVMQNPRHLVRRRGQEARLRCSPMKGHSHVYWYRQLPEEGLKFMVYLQKENIIDESGMPKERFSAEFPKEGPSILRIQQVVRGDSAAYFCASSPAGLAGVGETQYFGPGTRLLVL.

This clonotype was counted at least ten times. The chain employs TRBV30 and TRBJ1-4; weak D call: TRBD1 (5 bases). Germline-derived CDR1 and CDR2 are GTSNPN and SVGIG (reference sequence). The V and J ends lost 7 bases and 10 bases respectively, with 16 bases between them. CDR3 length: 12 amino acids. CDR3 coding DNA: TGTGCCTCCAGGGAGGGATGGGGAAAACTGTTTTTT. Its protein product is CASREGWGKLFF.

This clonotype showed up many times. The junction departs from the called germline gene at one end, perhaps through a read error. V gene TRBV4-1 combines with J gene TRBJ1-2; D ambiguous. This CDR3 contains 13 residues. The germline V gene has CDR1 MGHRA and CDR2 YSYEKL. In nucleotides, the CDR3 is TGCGCCAGCAGCCAAGTGGCCCTCCCCGCGCGTTTCTTC. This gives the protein CASSQVALPARFF.

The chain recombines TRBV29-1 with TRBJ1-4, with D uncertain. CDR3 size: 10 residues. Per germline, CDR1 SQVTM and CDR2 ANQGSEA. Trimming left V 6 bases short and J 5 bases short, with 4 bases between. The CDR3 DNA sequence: TGCAGCGTGCTAAATGAAAAACTGTTTTTT. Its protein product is CSVLNEKLFF.

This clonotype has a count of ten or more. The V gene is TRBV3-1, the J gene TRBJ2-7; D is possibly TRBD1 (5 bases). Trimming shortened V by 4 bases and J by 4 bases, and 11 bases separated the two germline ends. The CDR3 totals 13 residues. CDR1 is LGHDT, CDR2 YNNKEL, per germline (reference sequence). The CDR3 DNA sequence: TGTGCCAGCAGCCGAAACCCAGGGTACGAGCAGTACTTC. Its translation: CASSRNPGYEQYF.

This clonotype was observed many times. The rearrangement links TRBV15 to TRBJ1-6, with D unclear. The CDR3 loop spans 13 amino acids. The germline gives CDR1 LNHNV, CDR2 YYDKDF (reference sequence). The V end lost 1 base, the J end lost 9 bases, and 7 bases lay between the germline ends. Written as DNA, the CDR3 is TGTGCCACCAGCAGAGCCCTTGGTTCACCCCTCCACTTT. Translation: CATSRALGSPLHF.

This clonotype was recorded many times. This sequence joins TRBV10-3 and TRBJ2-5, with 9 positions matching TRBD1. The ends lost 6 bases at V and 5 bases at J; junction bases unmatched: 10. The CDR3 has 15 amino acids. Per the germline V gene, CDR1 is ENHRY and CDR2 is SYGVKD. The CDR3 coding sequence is TGTGCCATCAGGTCCGGGACAGGGAGGTCGGAGACCCAGTACTTC. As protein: CAIRSGTGRSETQYF.

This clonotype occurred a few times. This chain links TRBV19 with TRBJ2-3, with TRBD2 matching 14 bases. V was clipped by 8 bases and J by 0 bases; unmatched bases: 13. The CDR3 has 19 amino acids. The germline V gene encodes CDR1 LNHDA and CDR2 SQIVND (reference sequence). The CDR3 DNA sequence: TGTGCCAGTTCCGCCATCTGGACTAGCGGGAGGACTAGCACAGATACGCAGTATTTT. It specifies CASSAIWTSGRTSTDTQYF.

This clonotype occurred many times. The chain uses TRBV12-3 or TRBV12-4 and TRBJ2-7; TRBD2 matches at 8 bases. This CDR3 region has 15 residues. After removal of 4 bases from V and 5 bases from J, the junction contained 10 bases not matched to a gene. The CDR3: CASSSREGRVNEQYF. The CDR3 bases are TGTGCCAGCAGTTCCCGGGAGGGGAGAGTAAACGAGCAGTACTTC.

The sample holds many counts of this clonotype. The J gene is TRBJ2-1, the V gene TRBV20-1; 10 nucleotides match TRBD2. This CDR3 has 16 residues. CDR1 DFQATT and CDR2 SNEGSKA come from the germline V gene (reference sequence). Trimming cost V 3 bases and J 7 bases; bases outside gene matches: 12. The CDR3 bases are TGCAGTGCTAGCCGGGTGGAGGCTAGCGGGAGAAATGAGCAGTTCTTC. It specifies CSASRVEASGRNEQFF.

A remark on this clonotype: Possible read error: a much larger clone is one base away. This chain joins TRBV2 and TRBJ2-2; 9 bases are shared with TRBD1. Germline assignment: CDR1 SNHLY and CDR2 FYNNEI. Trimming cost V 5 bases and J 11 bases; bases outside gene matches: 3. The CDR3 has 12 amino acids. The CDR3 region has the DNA TGTGCCAGCAGTTGGACAGGGGCCGAGCTGTTTTTT. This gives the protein CASSWTGAELFF.

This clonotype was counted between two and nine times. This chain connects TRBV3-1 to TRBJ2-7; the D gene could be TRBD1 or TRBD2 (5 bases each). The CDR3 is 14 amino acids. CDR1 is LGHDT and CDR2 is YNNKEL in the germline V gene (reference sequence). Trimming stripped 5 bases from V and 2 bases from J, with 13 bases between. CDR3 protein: CASSIGDGTYEQYF. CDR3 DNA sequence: TGTGCCAGCAGCATTGGGGACGGAACCTACGAGCAGTACTTC.

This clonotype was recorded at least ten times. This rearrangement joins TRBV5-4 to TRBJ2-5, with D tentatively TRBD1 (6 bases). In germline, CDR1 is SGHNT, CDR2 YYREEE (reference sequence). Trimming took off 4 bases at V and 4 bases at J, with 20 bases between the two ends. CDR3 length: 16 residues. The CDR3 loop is CASSADSQGWGETQYF. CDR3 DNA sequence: TGTGCCAGCAGCGCGGATTCACAGGGATGGGGAGAGACCCAGTACTTC.

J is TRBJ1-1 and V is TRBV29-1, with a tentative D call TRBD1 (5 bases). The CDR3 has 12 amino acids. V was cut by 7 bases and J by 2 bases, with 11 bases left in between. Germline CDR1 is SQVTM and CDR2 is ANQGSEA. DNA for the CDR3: TGCAGCGCACGGACAAGCAACACTGAAGCTTTCTTT. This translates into CSARTSNTEAFF.

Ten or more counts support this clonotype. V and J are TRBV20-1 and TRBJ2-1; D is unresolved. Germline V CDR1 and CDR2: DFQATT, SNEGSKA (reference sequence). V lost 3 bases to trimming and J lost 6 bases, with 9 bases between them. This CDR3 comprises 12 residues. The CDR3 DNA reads TGCAGTGCTAGTAGTCTCACCAATGAGCAGTTCTTC. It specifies CSASSLTNEQFF.

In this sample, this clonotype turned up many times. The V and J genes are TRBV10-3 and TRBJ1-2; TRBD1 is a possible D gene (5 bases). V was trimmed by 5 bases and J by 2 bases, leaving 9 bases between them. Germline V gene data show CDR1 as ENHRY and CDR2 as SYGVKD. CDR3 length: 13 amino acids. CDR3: CAISKDTNYGYTF. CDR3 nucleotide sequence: TGTGCCATCAGTAAGGACACGAACTATGGCTACACCTTC.

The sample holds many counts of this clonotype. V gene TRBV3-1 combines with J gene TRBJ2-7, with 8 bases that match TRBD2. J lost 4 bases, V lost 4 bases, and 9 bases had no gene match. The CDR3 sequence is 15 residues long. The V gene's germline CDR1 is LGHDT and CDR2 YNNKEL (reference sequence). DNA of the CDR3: TGTGCCAGCAGCCCCATGAACGGGAGGGGATACGAGCAGTACTTC. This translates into CASSPMNGRGYEQYF.